This TCR beta chain was sequenced during a study of cytomegalovirus exposure and HLA in healthy donors. Study results and caveats: Looking again later, the authors saw that most CMV-associated TCR beta chains seemed HLA-restricted. Most TCR beta V segments were productive about 87% or about 30% of the time in an earlier analysis.

Regarding this clone: The antigen is not known.

PCR employed 60 Vbeta and 13 Jbeta primers. Clones were sequenced by immunoSEQ multiplex PCR, and TCRdb holds only the in-frame ones, with some missing. The sample includes some 150,000 clones, roughly four fifths seen only once; the top ten take 1.4% to 1.5%. The sample consisted of PBMCs. This clonotype originated in a man between 25 and 39 years old in good health and CMV-seropositive.

This CDR3 reads CASSPGASSYNEQFF. The CDR3 DNA follows: TGTGCCAGCAGCCCAGGGGCCTCCTCCTACAATGAGCAGTTCTTC. The V gene is TRBV5-6, the J gene TRBJ2-1; weak D call: TRBD1 (6 bases). V was pared by 4 bases and J by 0 bases, with 11 bases between. The CDR3 extends over 15 amino acids. Germline V gene sequence: CDR1 SGHDT, CDR2 YYEEEE.